These 27 T cell receptor beta chains were sequenced from one sample in a study of blood T cell repertoires in COVID-19. Measured with immunoSEQ multiplex PCR; TCRdb has only the in-frame clones, and not every one. The sample has about 160,000 clones; about 83% are singletons. Sequenced material: peripheral blood. Receptors were obtained from a woman of 80 years or more with acute or convalescent COVID-19.

This clone has just a few counts. J is TRBJ2-1 and V is TRBV30; D may be TRBD2 (5 bases). V was cut by 2 bases and J by 5 bases, with 13 bases left in between. Germline loops: CDR1 GTSNPN, CDR2 SVGIG (reference sequence). CDR3 size: 14 residues. This CDR3 reads CAWSRGRGHNEQFF. CDR3 DNA: TGTGCCTGGAGTCGCGGCCGAGGGCACAATGAGCAGTTCTTC.

The chain combines TRBV5-6 with TRBJ2-2, with TRBD1 as a possible D gene (7 bases). The V end was cut by 4 bases, the J end by 4 bases, with 17 bases between. The CDR3 spans 16 residues. Germline V gene lookup returns CDR1 SGHDT and CDR2 YYEEEE. The CDR3 is CASSPDRQGGTGELFF. Written as DNA, the CDR3 is TGTGCCAGCAGCCCAGACCGACAGGGAGGCACCGGGGAGCTGTTTTTT.

CDR3 sequence: CASSHGDFGYTF. CDR3 nucleotide sequence: TGTGCCAGCAGCCACGGGGATTTCGGCTACACCTTC. This sequence joins TRBV3-1 (or the pseudogene TRBV3-2) and TRBJ1-2; D is undetermined. The V end was cut by 3 bases, the J end by 8 bases, with 10 bases between. The CDR3 spans 12 residues. CDR1 is LGHDT and CDR2 is YNNKEL in the germline V gene (reference sequence).

This chain connects TRBV24-1 to TRBJ2-3; 7 bases fit TRBD1. Germline assignment: CDR1 KGHDR and CDR2 SFDVKD. J gave up 3 bases and V 4 bases, and 3 bases lay outside the gene matches. This CDR3 comprises 14 residues. The CDR3 loop is CATSDPRGTDTQYF. The CDR3 DNA reads as TGTGCCACCAGTGACCCCAGGGGGACAGATACGCAGTATTTT.

The chain combines TRBV30 with TRBJ2-7, with D possibly being TRBD1 (7 bases). CDR3 size: 14 residues. Germline values: CDR1 GTSNPN, CDR2 SVGIG (reference sequence). V was trimmed by 8 bases and J by 6 bases, leaving 23 bases between them. Here the CDR3 reads CALEGKQGRIEQYF. The CDR3 DNA follows: TGTGCCCTGGAAGGGAAACAGGGGAGGATCGAGCAGTACTTC. Complete variable domain (other parts from reference TRBV30 and TRBJ2-7): SQTIHQWPATLVQPVGSPLSLECTVEGTSNPNLYWYRQAAGRGLQLLFYSVGIGQISSEVPQNLSASRPQDRQFILSSKKLLLSDSGFYLCALEGKQGRIEQYFGPGTRLTVT.

CDR3 loop: CASSPPKGRGNTEAFF. The CDR3 DNA sequence: TGTGCCAGCAGTCCCCCCAAGGGTCGGGGGAACACTGAAGCTTTCTTT. V is TRBV27 and J is TRBJ1-1; D is ambiguous. The V and J ends lost 5 bases and 1 base respectively, with 17 bases between them. The CDR3 consists of 16 residues. Per the germline V gene, CDR1 is MNHEY and CDR2 is SMNVEV (reference sequence).

J is TRBJ1-1 and V is TRBV18, with 7 nucleotides matching TRBD1. Germline V gene data show CDR1 as KGHSH and CDR2 as LQKENI. Trimming took 2 bases from V and 4 from J; bases not matched to a gene: 7. This CDR3 has 15 residues. The CDR3: CASSPSQTGSTEAFF. For the CDR3, the DNA is TGTGCCAGCTCACCATCTCAGACAGGGTCCACTGAAGCTTTCTTT.

This clone was detected only a few times. The chain couples TRBV18 to TRBJ1-5; D call uncertain. This CDR3 contains 16 residues. Germline loops: CDR1 KGHSH, CDR2 LQKENI. Trimming took 2 bases from V and 1 from J, leaving 12 bases between them. The chain's CDR3 is CASSPGGMPSNQPQHF. Here the CDR3 DNA reads TGTGCCAGCTCACCAGGAGGGATGCCGAGCAATCAGCCCCAGCATTTT. The entire variable domain, with the rest obtained from reference TRBV18 and TRBJ1-5, is as follows: NAGVMQNPRHLVRRRGQEARLRCSPMKGHSHVYWYRQLPEEGLKFMVYLQKENIIDESGMPKERFSAEFPKEGPSILRIQQVVRGDSAAYFCASSPGGMPSNQPQHFGDGTRLSIL.

CDR3 in amino acids: CATSRDSSNQPQHF. The DNA of the CDR3 is TGTGCCACCAGCAGGGACAGTAGCAATCAGCCCCAGCATTTT. The chain has TRBV15 and TRBJ1-5, with a tentative D call TRBD1 (6 bases). The CDR3 loop spans 14 amino acids. Trimming cost V 3 bases and J 0 bases, with 6 bases left between them. CDR1 is LNHNV and CDR2 is YYDKDF in the germline V gene (reference sequence).

In its sample, this clone was seen a few times. The V gene is TRBV21-1, the J gene TRBJ2-7; the D call in the table, TRBD2, was not verified against the DNA. TRBV21-1 counts as a pseudogene. The CDR3 totals 20 residues. The CDR3 sequence is CASSKGIRRTRGGNSYEQYF. The DNA for the CDR3 is TGTGCCAGCAGCAAAGGGATTCGGAGGACTAGAGGTGGGAACTCCTACGAGCAGTACTTC.

V is TRBV3-1 (or the pseudogene TRBV3-2) and J is TRBJ1-1; 11 bases align to TRBD1. This CDR3 is built from 13 residues. Per germline, CDR1 LGHDT and CDR2 YNNKEL (reference sequence). Trimming took 7 bases from V and 6 from J; bases not matched to a gene: 4. This chain's CDR3 is CASIRTGGSEAFF. For the CDR3, the DNA is TGTGCCAGCATCCGGACAGGGGGCTCTGAAGCTTTCTTT.

The V gene is TRBV7-2, the J gene TRBJ1-6; D uncertain. V dropped 4 bases and J dropped 10 bases, with 14 bases sitting between them. The CDR3 sequence is 14 residues long. Per germline, CDR1 SGHTA and CDR2 FQGNSA. This CDR3 reads CASSSGRRESPLHF. The DNA for the CDR3 is TGTGCCAGCAGCTCTGGACGGAGGGAGTCACCCCTCCACTTT.

The rearrangement links TRBV7-2 to TRBJ2-5; TRBD2 aligns across 10 bases. From germline, CDR1 is SGHTA and CDR2 FQGNSA. J lost 7 bases, V lost 1 base, and 12 bases had no gene match. CDR3 length: 17 residues. The CDR3 region is CASSLGGVAGGTGTQYF. In DNA form, the CDR3 reads TGTGCCAGCAGCTTAGGCGGTGTAGCGGGGGGAACCGGGACCCAGTACTTC.

The chain couples TRBV3-1 (or the pseudogene TRBV3-2) to TRBJ1-4; D is possibly TRBD1 (6 bases). This CDR3 comprises 14 residues. V was trimmed by 5 bases and J by 8 bases, leaving 15 bases between them. Germline loops: CDR1 LGHDT, CDR2 YNNKEL (reference sequence). CDR3 in amino acids: CASSEIRGEEKLFF. The CDR3 DNA follows: TGTGCCAGCAGCGAAATCAGGGGAGAAGAAAAACTGTTTTTT.

This sequence joins TRBV5-1 and TRBJ2-7; possibly TRBD1 for D (5 bases). The CDR3 is made up of 13 amino acids. Germline V gene sequence: CDR1 SGHRS, CDR2 YFSETQ. V was trimmed by 3 bases and J by 2 bases, leaving 9 bases between them. The CDR3, as DNA: TGCGCCAGCAGCTCGCTGACAGCCTACGAGCAGTACTTC. Translation gives CASSSLTAYEQYF.

V gene TRBV27 combines with J gene TRBJ1-1; TRBD1 might be the D (5 bases). The V gene's germline CDR1 is MNHEY and CDR2 SMNVEV (reference sequence). Trimming took 0 bases from V and 11 from J, leaving 13 bases between them. There are 13 residues in the CDR3. The CDR3 region has the DNA TGTGCCAGCAGTTTATCAGGGGCCGGCGTCGCTTTCTTT. Its protein is CASSLSGAGVAFF.

In this sample, this clone turned up once. This sequence joins TRBV29-1 and TRBJ1-1, with D perhaps matching TRBD1 (5 bases). The germline V gene has CDR1 SQVTM and CDR2 ANQGSEA. With 7 bases removed from V and 8 bases from J, the gap between germline ends came to 17 bases. CDR3 size: 12 residues. Written as DNA, the CDR3 is TGCAGCGCTCAAGCGGGAAACAGGGAAGCTTTCTTT. The encoded protein is CSAQAGNREAFF.

This chain uses TRBV3-1 (or the pseudogene TRBV3-2) with TRBJ1-2, with a weak D call TRBD1 (6 bases). V was pared by 0 bases and J by 2 bases, with 7 bases between. In germline, CDR1 is LGHDT, CDR2 YNNKEL (reference sequence). The CDR3 covers 14 residues. Written as DNA, the CDR3 is TGTGCCAGCAGCCAAGAAGACAGGAACTATGGCTACACCTTC. The encoded protein is CASSQEDRNYGYTF.

The chain combines TRBV6-2 or TRBV6-3 with TRBJ1-1; tentatively, D is TRBD1 (5 bases). The germline V and J ends were trimmed by 4 bases and 2 bases, with 8 bases remaining between them. The CDR3 spans 13 residues. CDR1 is MNHEY, CDR2 SVGEGT, per germline. The DNA of the CDR3 is TGTGCCAGCAGTTTCCAGGGTAACACTGAAGCTTTCTTT. It yields the protein CASSFQGNTEAFF.

This chain connects TRBV5-1 to TRBJ2-1; maybe TRBD2 (6 bases). Trimming took off 3 bases at V and 7 bases at J, with 14 bases between the two ends. Germline V lookup: CDR1 SGHRS, CDR2 YFSETQ. The length of the CDR3 is 14 residues. CDR3 coding DNA: TGCGCCAGCAGCTCACTAGCTAAGGGGAATGAGCAGTTCTTC. This sequence encodes CASSSLAKGNEQFF.

The sample holds many counts of this clone. The chain employs TRBV6-6 and TRBJ1-1, with 9 positions matching TRBD1. V gave up 0 bases and J gave up 5 bases; unmatched junction bases: 1. This CDR3 region has 14 residues. CDR1 MNHNY and CDR2 SVGAGI come from the germline V gene (reference sequence). The CDR3 region has the DNA TGTGCCAGCAGTTACTCGACAGGGGGTACTGAAGCTTTCTTT. Translated: CASSYSTGGTEAFF.

This chain uses TRBV19 with TRBJ2-5; 7 positions agree with TRBD1. Germline CDR1 LNHDA, CDR2 SQIVND (reference sequence). V lost 6 bases to trimming and J lost 2 bases; unmatched junction nucleotides: 9. The CDR3 loop spans 15 amino acids. Written as DNA, the CDR3 is TGTGCCAGTAGAGGACAGGCCTACTCTCAAGAGACCCAGTACTTC. Its protein product is CASRGQAYSQETQYF.

This clone was detected only once. The V call is TRBV5-1, the J call TRBJ1-1; D is possibly TRBD1 (5 bases). The germline V gene encodes CDR1 SGHRS and CDR2 YFSETQ. The CDR3 sequence is 14 residues long. V lost 4 bases and J lost 0, with 10 bases in between. The CDR3, as DNA: TGCGCCAGCAGCGACAGCCAACTGAACACTGAAGCTTTCTTT. Protein product: CASSDSQLNTEAFF. The full variable domain, completed using reference TRBV5-1 and TRBJ1-1, is KAGVTQTPRYLIKTRGQQVTLSCSPISGHRSVSWYQQTPGQGLQFLFEYFSETQRNKGNFPGRFSGRQFSNSRSEMNVSTLELGDSALYLCASSDSQLNTEAFFGQGTRLTVV.

The chain couples TRBV6-5 to TRBJ2-2; TRBD2 matches at 11 bases. The J segment lost 4 bases and the V segment lost 9 bases, leaving 7 bases of the junction unmatched. The CDR3 consists of 15 residues. Germline V gives CDR1 MNHEY, CDR2 SVGAGI. CDR3 protein: CASSGRGLGTGELFF. CDR3 bases: TGTGCCAGTAGCGGGAGGGGCTTGGGCACCGGGGAGCTGTTTTTT.

The J gene is TRBJ2-7, the V gene TRBV5-1; possible D gene TRBD2, 6 bases. This CDR3 is 15 amino acids long. Between the trimmed V and J ends, which lost 3 bases and 2 bases, there was a span of 15 bases. Germline V lookup: CDR1 SGHRS, CDR2 YFSETQ. Here the CDR3 reads CASSWGTLVAYEQYF. CDR3 DNA: TGCGCCAGCAGCTGGGGGACTTTGGTGGCCTACGAGCAGTACTTC.

The chain links TRBV12-5 to TRBJ1-5; 8 nucleotides match TRBD1. The germline V gene has CDR1 LGHNT and CDR2 FRNRAP. Unmatched junction bases numbered 6, after V lost 5 bases and J lost 0 bases. CDR3 size: 16 residues. The CDR3 sequence is CASGTGTGASNQPQHF. CDR3 DNA: TGTGCTAGTGGTACCGGGACAGGAGCTAGCAATCAGCCCCAGCATTTT. The full variable domain, its missing parts supplied by reference TRBV12-5 and TRBJ1-5, is DARVTQTPRHKVTEMGQEVTMRCQPILGHNTVFWYRQTMMQGLELLAYFRNRAPLDDSGMPKDRFSAEMPDATLATLKIQPSEPRDSAVYFCASGTGTGASNQPQHFGDGTRLSIL.

The gene calls are TRBV6-5 and TRBJ1-5; D is unclear. With 2 bases removed from V and 6 bases from J, the gap between germline ends came to 8 bases. Per germline, CDR1 MNHEY and CDR2 SVGAGI. The CDR3 length is 13 residues. In DNA, the CDR3 is TGTGCCAGCAGTTACGTGTCGGGTCAGCCCCAGCATTTT. It yields the protein CASSYVSGQPQHF.